The clone carrying this T cell receptor (beta chain) was seen a few times. Its target is not known. These data come from a study of human T cells and chemical hapten exposure. Findings and caveats of the study: TCRs above 1 in 1000 frequency did not change with DPC sensitization.

MiXCR was run by TCRdb on the RACE reads, yielding one entry per CDR3 protein. The sample yields 180,000 or so distinct CDR3 sequences, about 25% seen once. The time point here: patch test 3, about 24 weeks after DPC sensitization. The treatment: therapeutic diphenylcyclopropenone sensitization with weekly scalp DPC. Prior to each patch test being applied, blood was drawn. The sequence was collected from a woman aged 40 to 50 with alopecia areata. Some clones in this sample may be carry-over from other donors' samples. Specimen: whole blood, collected in connection with sensitization to the hapten diphenylcyclopropenone (DPC).

CDR3 loop: CASSRTGTVNTGELFF. CDR3 bases: TGTGCCAGCAGCAGAACCGGGACAGTAAACACCGGGGAGCTGTTTTTT. The chain has TRBV7-2 and TRBJ2-2, with 7 bases matching TRBD1. V lost 5 bases and J lost 2; bases outside the gene matches: 8. The CDR3 runs 16 residues. Germline CDR1 reads SGHTA; CDR2 reads FQGNSA.